Listed below are T cell receptor beta chains from one sample, sequenced in a study of T-cell reconstitution after alpha-beta-depleted transplantation in children. TCRdb reanalysed the PCR reads using MiXCR and keeps one entry per CDR3 protein. The sample includes about 200,000 distinct CDR3 sequences, roughly 8.3% seen only once; the top ten take under 40%. Sequenced material: PBMCs, mostly from graft donor cells, taken 360 days after TCRalphabeta/CD19-depleted stem cell transplant. The receptor source for this set is a male patient aged 2 to 9 who had a stem cell transplant for acute myeloid leukemia, so the T cells may come from the graft donor. Both conserved end residues are trimmed from each CDR3. Each record gives: V gene, CDR3 protein.

V: TRBV6-5; CDR3: ASGGKVFSGELF
V: TRBV6-2/TRBV6-3; CDR3: ASSLGTASNQPQH
V: TRBV29-1; CDR3: SVDGALRGEKLF
V: TRBV2; CDR3: AISLRAAKRGAHTYEQY
V: TRBV3-1; CDR3: ASSLQRVHYNEQF
V: TRBV10-3; CDR3: AISESGRINQPQH
V: TRBV12-3/TRBV12-4; CDR3: ASSFSGLYEKLF
V: TRBV7-7; CDR3: ASSLGVVAGSTDTQY
V: TRBV12-3/TRBV12-4; CDR3: ASSWSGGGVGEQF
V: TRBV5-1; CDR3: ASSFYSGRSTDTQY
V: TRBV9; CDR3: ASSVGAGNTEAF
V: TRBV7-6; CDR3: ASSSTGSYNEQF
V: TRBV27; CDR3: ASSSYPGVRETQY
V: TRBV28; CDR3: ASSFDGEDYEQY
V: TRBV11-2; CDR3: ASSLDRTGELF
V: TRBV7-3; CDR3: ASSAIAEGTGAVRTEAF
V: TRBV6-2/TRBV6-3; CDR3: ASSLRLGSPLH
V: TRBV5-1; CDR3: ASSLEAPSLGGSDTQY
V: TRBV12-3/TRBV12-4; CDR3: ASSLARLAGGRSSYNEQF
V: TRBV7-8; CDR3: ASSLRDRGHQPQH
V: TRBV7-9; CDR3: ASRTVADTQY
V: TRBV12-3/TRBV12-4; CDR3: ASSLGESYNEQF
V: TRBV7-9; CDR3: ASSSQGTSGSTDTQY
V: TRBV2; CDR3: VSPQGASTDTQY
V: TRBV2; CDR3: ASSLSFELSYEQY
V: TRBV7-3; CDR3: ASSLTVGTQF
V: TRBV12-3/TRBV12-4; CDR3: ASSIRDRVNEQF
V: TRBV11-3; CDR3: ASSLQEAADTQY
V: TRBV2; CDR3: ASSDTGTSGVKEFNEQF
V: TRBV6-5; CDR3: ASSYSGQGVGDEQY